This TCR beta chain emerged from a study of post-analysis software for immune sequencing data. Study-wide context: Included among the disease courses, which were recorded for the cohort, were relapsing-remitting, secondary progressive and progressive-relapsing multiple sclerosis. The study, taken as a whole, reports: The authors found that F measure strongly co-clustered same-batch samples. TRBV5-6, TRBV5-1 and TRBV20-1 belonged to a set of about five TRBV segments that were more frequent in patients than controls.

V lost 1 base, J lost 4 bases, and 2 bases stayed unmatched. Germline CDR1 is MNHNY and CDR2 is SVGAGI (reference sequence). This CDR3 spans 15 amino acids. Included in the TCR beta cDNA libraries were unique molecular identifiers. Each sample of roughly 0.9 to 11 million input T cells yielded around 500,000 cDNA molecules, so each molecule approximated one T cell. Via MiXCR, TCRdb re-called the PCR reads, giving one row per CDR3 protein. The table lists approximately 770,000 distinct CDR3 sequences, roughly 50% of them singletons. A note on this clonotype: Its cognate antigen is unknown.

The chain links TRBV6-6 to TRBJ1-5; TRBD1 agrees at 9 bases. This clonotype was obtained from a girl aged 5 to 17 with multiple sclerosis. Sequencing was carried out using blood. The CDR3 is CASSYLTGGNQPQHF. In DNA, the CDR3 is TGTGCCAGCAGTTACTTGACAGGGGGAAATCAGCCCCAGCATTTT.